The 32 T cell receptor beta chains below all came from one sample that was sequenced in a study of response to subunit inactivated influenza vaccine. MiXCR, run by TCRdb on the RT-PCR reads, gives a single entry per CDR3 protein. This sample has approximately 680,000 distinct CDR3 sequences, with around 14% found just once. Sequencing was performed on PBMCs from blood, taken approximately 13 days after vaccination. The receptors originated from a man in his forties or fifties who received an inactivated influenza vaccine.

This clonotype was detected a few times. The V gene is TRBV29-1, the J gene TRBJ1-1; 7 bases line up with TRBD1. Germline V gene sequence: CDR1 SQVTM, CDR2 ANQGSEA. This CDR3 is 13 amino acids long. J was trimmed by 1 base and V by 5 bases; bases with no gene match: 4. Here the CDR3 DNA reads TGCAGCGTTCACCGGGACAGGAACACTGAAGCTTTCTTT. Encoded protein: CSVHRDRNTEAFF.

This clonotype showed up just a few times. One junction end disagrees with the germline gene, perhaps due to a read error. The rearrangement uses TRBV7-2 and TRBJ2-4; D possibly uses TRBD1 or TRBD2 (5 bases each). The CDR3 loop spans 11 amino acids. CDR1 and CDR2 from the germline V gene are SGHTA and FQGNSA. The CDR3 region is CASSSPGPQPF. The CDR3 DNA is TGTGCCAGCAGCTCACCGGGACCTCAACCCTTC.

The chain employs TRBV12-3 or TRBV12-4 and TRBJ1-2; 8 bases are shared with TRBD1. Trimming took 4 bases from V and 7 from J; bases not matched to a gene: 2. This CDR3 region has 12 residues. The CDR3 loop is CASSSGTGGYTF. CDR3 coding DNA: TGTGCCAGCAGTTCCGGGACAGGTGGCTACACCTTC.

This chain uses TRBV5-1 with TRBJ2-1; perhaps TRBD1 as D (5 bases). Germline lookup yields CDR1 SGHRS and CDR2 YFSETQ. The CDR3 is made up of 16 amino acids. Between the trimmed V and J ends, which lost 1 base and 0 bases, there was a span of 11 bases. CDR3 DNA sequence: TGCGCCAGCAGCTTGCAAGGGGAAACCTCCTACAATGAGCAGTTCTTC. It translates to CASSLQGETSYNEQFF.

V and J are TRBV3-1 and TRBJ2-1, with no clear D. Between the trimmed V and J ends, which lost 1 base and 6 bases, there was a span of 7 bases. CDR1 and CDR2 (germline): LGHDT, YNNKEL (reference sequence). The CDR3 is made up of 13 amino acids. CDR3 DNA sequence: TGTGCCAGCAGCCAAGGCCCCCCCAATGAGCAGTTCTTC. As protein: CASSQGPPNEQFF.

This clonotype has only a few counts. The chain links TRBV20-1 to TRBJ1-2; 8 bases agree with TRBD1. The CDR3 is 12 amino acids. V lost 7 bases and J lost 8; bases outside the gene matches: 9. CDR1 is DFQATT and CDR2 is SNEGSKA in the germline V gene (reference sequence). Here the CDR3 reads CSVTQGAEGYTF. In DNA, the CDR3 is TGCAGTGTAACCCAGGGGGCCGAGGGCTACACCTTC.

This clonotype was counted many times. Germline is not matched at one junction end, which may reflect a read error. The chain links TRBV5-1 to TRBJ1-1, with no clear D. Germline assignment: CDR1 SGHRS and CDR2 YFSETQ. The CDR3 is made up of 14 amino acids. CDR3 in amino acids: CASSLRVLNTEAFF. The CDR3 nucleotides are TGTGCCAGCAGTCTCCGGGTCTTAAACACTGAAGCTTTCTTT.

This clonotype has ten or more counts. The genes are TRBV11-2 and TRBJ1-6, with a weak D call TRBD1 (6 bases). Trimming pared 5 bases from V and 9 bases from J, leaving 14 bases between. Looked up from germline, CDR1 is SGHAT and CDR2 is FQNNGV. The CDR3 contains 14 residues. The CDR3 sequence: CASSTRTAGSPLHF. As DNA, the CDR3 is TGTGCCAGCAGCACCCGGACAGCGGGTTCACCCCTCCACTTT. The variable domain in full, with the rest retrieved from reference TRBV11-2 and TRBJ1-6, is EAGVAQSPRYKIIEKRQSVAFWCNPISGHATLYWYQQILGQGPKLLIQFQNNGVVDDSQLPKDRFSAERLKGVDSTLKIQPAKLEDSAVYLCASSTRTAGSPLHFGNGTRLTVT.

The chain employs TRBV28 and TRBJ2-7, with 7 nucleotides matching TRBD2. In germline, CDR1 is MDHEN, CDR2 SYDVKM. The CDR3 extends over 13 amino acids. The junction had 7 bases not matched to a gene; V was cut back by 8 bases and J by 3 bases. The CDR3 DNA reads as TGTGCCAGCCGGGGCGGGGGTAACTACGAGCAGTACTTC. Translation gives CASRGGGNYEQYF.

This clonotype was picked up a small number of times. This chain connects TRBV7-2 to TRBJ2-7, with TRBD1 identical over 7 bases. Germline CDR1 reads SGHTA; CDR2 reads FQGNSA. J lost 5 bases, V lost 5 bases, and 6 bases had no gene match. This CDR3 contains 13 residues. Written as DNA, the CDR3 is TGTGCCAGCAGCCAGACAGGGAAGAACGAGCAGTACTTC. This encodes CASSQTGKNEQYF. Based on the CDR3 plus reference TRBV7-2 and TRBJ2-7, the full variable domain is GAGVSQSPSNKVTEKGKDVELRCDPISGHTALYWYRQSLGQGLEFLIYFQGNSAPDKSGLPSDRFSAERTGGSVSTLTIQRTQQEDSAVYLCASSQTGKNEQYFGPGTRLTVT.

This clonotype was counted a few times. This sequence joins TRBV20-1 and TRBJ2-7; D is perhaps TRBD2 (5 bases). V gave up 5 bases and J gave up 2 bases, with 13 bases separating them. CDR3 length equals 13 residues. Germline CDR1 is DFQATT and CDR2 is SNEGSKA (reference sequence). The DNA of the CDR3 is TGCAGTGCTCCAATCTCCGGGGCCTACGAGCAGTACTTC. Translating gives CSAPISGAYEQYF.

The chain uses TRBV29-1 and TRBJ1-6, with TRBD1 matching 8 bases. Germline loops: CDR1 SQVTM, CDR2 ANQGSEA. With 6 bases clipped from V and 10 bases from J, the junction kept 8 bases outside the gene matches. This CDR3 contains 13 residues. CDR3 sequence reads: CSVQTGARSPLHF. CDR3 nucleotide sequence: TGCAGCGTCCAGACAGGGGCGAGGTCACCCCTCCACTTT. The full variable domain, rest sourced from reference TRBV29-1 and TRBJ1-6, is SAVISQKPSRDICQRGTSLTIQCQVDSQVTMMFWYRQQPGQSLTLIATANQGSEATYESGFVIDKFPISRPNLTFSTLTVSNMSPEDSSIYLCSVQTGARSPLHFGNGTRLTVT.

This chain links TRBV5-6 with TRBJ2-2; D is uncertain. Trimming pared 1 base from V and 6 bases from J, leaving 7 bases between. This CDR3 spans 13 amino acids. The V gene's germline CDR1 is SGHDT and CDR2 YYEEEE. For the CDR3, the DNA is TGTGCCAGCAGCTTGACGATGCCCGGGGAGCTGTTTTTT. Amino acids: CASSLTMPGELFF.

In its sample, this clonotype was seen a few times. The chain uses TRBV20-1 and TRBJ1-2; perhaps TRBD1 as D (6 bases). V was clipped by 0 bases and J by 8 bases, with 16 bases between them. The CDR3 runs to 14 residues. The germline CDR1 and CDR2 sequences are DFQATT and SNEGSKA (reference sequence). In DNA, the CDR3 is TGCAGTGCTAGAGATACAGGGCAGGGTATCGGCTACACCTTC. Its protein product is CSARDTGQGIGYTF.

The sample holds many counts of this clonotype. The V and J genes are TRBV15 and TRBJ1-2; no definite D call. Trimming took off 3 bases at V and 8 bases at J, with 13 bases between the two ends. This CDR3 contains 13 residues. CDR1 and CDR2 (germline): LNHNV, YYDKDF (reference sequence). The CDR3 here is CATSRDLTEGYTF. DNA for the CDR3: TGTGCCACCAGCAGGGACCTGACCGAAGGCTACACCTTC.

V gene TRBV29-1 combines with J gene TRBJ2-7; the D is unclear. Between the trimmed V and J ends, which lost 6 bases and 0 bases, there was a span of 12 bases. CDR1 is SQVTM and CDR2 is ANQGSEA in the germline V gene. CDR3 length equals 13 residues. The CDR3: CSVARYGSYEQYF. Here the CDR3 DNA reads TGCAGCGTGGCACGATACGGCTCCTACGAGCAGTACTTC.

The table lists this clonotype with a few counts. This rearrangement joins TRBV12-3 or TRBV12-4 to TRBJ1-5; D is undetermined. The V and J ends lost 2 bases and 5 bases respectively, with 13 bases between them. The CDR3 totals 15 residues. The CDR3 reads CASSLRQSGHQPQHF. The CDR3 nucleotides read TGTGCCAGCAGTTTAAGACAATCGGGTCATCAGCCCCAGCATTTT.

The CDR3 here is CSATDRGPYNEQFF. The CDR3 nucleotides are TGCAGTGCCACAGACAGGGGCCCGTACAATGAGCAGTTCTTC. This chain joins TRBV20-1 and TRBJ2-1, with 8 positions matching TRBD1. V shed 6 bases and J 4 bases; nucleotides not matched to a gene: 8. Germline lookup yields CDR1 DFQATT and CDR2 SNEGSKA (reference sequence). The length of the CDR3 is 14 residues.

The CDR3 bases are TGTGCCAGCAGCCAAGATCTGTTCCTTTCCACCGGGGAGCTGTTTTTT. Its protein product is CASSQDLFLSTGELFF. The rearrangement uses TRBV4-2 and TRBJ2-2; D uncertain. V shed 0 bases and J shed 4 bases, with 12 bases lying between them. Germline V CDR1 and CDR2: LGHNA, YNFKEQ. The CDR3 contains 16 residues.

There are many counts of this clonotype. This chain uses TRBV29-1 with TRBJ2-7, with D perhaps being TRBD1 or TRBD2 (6 bases each). The ends were cut back, 7 bases at V and 2 bases at J, with 15 bases in the middle. The CDR3 is 13 amino acids. In germline, CDR1 is SQVTM, CDR2 ANQGSEA. Here the CDR3 DNA reads TGCAGCGCCCGAAACGGGGGCGCCTACGAGCAGTACTTC. As protein: CSARNGGAYEQYF.

This clonotype came up once. The J gene is TRBJ2-2, the V gene TRBV7-6, with a tentative D call TRBD2 (5 bases). V was shortened by 2 bases and J by 2 bases, with 9 bases between the two germline ends. The length of the CDR3 is 15 residues. Germline CDR1 reads SGHVS; CDR2 reads FNYEAQ. CDR3 bases: TGTGCCAGCAGCTTATATGAGGGAAACACCGGGGAGCTGTTTTTT. This sequence encodes CASSLYEGNTGELFF.

This chain connects TRBV4-1 to TRBJ1-4, with D unclear. The germline gives CDR1 MGHRA, CDR2 YSYEKL. The V end was cut by 3 bases, the J end by 5 bases, with 13 bases between. The CDR3 length is 15 residues. CDR3 residues: CASSQGSWENEKLFF. The CDR3 DNA sequence: TGCGCCAGCAGCCAGGGATCCTGGGAAAATGAAAAACTGTTTTTT.

This clonotype was seen only a few times. This chain joins TRBV5-5 and TRBJ2-1; 8 bases align to TRBD1. Germline CDR1 SGHKS, CDR2 YYEKEE (reference sequence). J lost 6 bases, V lost 2 bases, and 7 bases had no gene match. The CDR3 runs to 15 residues. The CDR3 loop is CASSLQDRAGNEQFF. The CDR3, as DNA: TGTGCCAGCAGCTTACAGGACAGGGCGGGCAATGAGCAGTTCTTC.

The sample holds many counts of this clonotype. The chain joins TRBV12-3 or TRBV12-4 to TRBJ2-7, with D perhaps matching TRBD1 (7 bases). This CDR3 is built from 14 residues. Trimming removed 6 bases at V and 3 bases at J, with 15 bases between. The chain's CDR3 is CASSLRQGGYEQYF. As DNA, the CDR3 is TGTGCCAGCAGCTTACGGCAGGGGGGCTACGAGCAGTACTTC.

This clonotype was detected only a few times. This rearrangement joins TRBV4-2 to TRBJ1-1; D remains unclear. Looked up from germline, CDR1 is LGHNA and CDR2 is YNFKEQ. The CDR3 covers 17 residues. The ends were cut back, 0 bases at V and 0 bases at J, with 14 bases in the middle. The CDR3 DNA reads as TGTGCCAGCAGCCAAGAGTTCTTCCGGGCCGTGAACACTGAAGCTTTCTTT. Protein sequence: CASSQEFFRAVNTEAFF.

The chain carries TRBV2 and TRBJ1-6; D perhaps matches TRBD1 (6 bases). The germline V gene encodes CDR1 SNHLY and CDR2 FYNNEI. The CDR3 is made up of 16 amino acids. Trimming took off 7 bases at V and 8 bases at J, with 21 bases between the two ends. DNA of the CDR3: TGTGCCAGCAAGCATGACCCGGGACAACGGGATTCACCCCTCCACTTT. Amino acids: CASKHDPGQRDSPLHF.

This clonotype was picked up a small number of times. The J gene is TRBJ2-1, the V gene TRBV10-3, with D perhaps matching TRBD2 (6 bases). Germline V CDR1 and CDR2: ENHRY, SYGVKD. V dropped 6 bases and J dropped 5 bases, with 14 bases sitting between them. This CDR3 has 14 residues. CDR3 DNA sequence: TGTGCCATCAGGGGAGGCAACAGAGACAATGAGCAGTTCTTC. This gives the protein CAIRGGNRDNEQFF.

This clonotype occurred a few times. The rearrangement uses TRBV2 and TRBJ1-1; TRBD1 agrees at 10 bases. J gave up 4 bases and V 6 bases, and 5 bases lay outside the gene matches. This CDR3 is 14 amino acids long. The germline CDR1 and CDR2 sequences are SNHLY and FYNNEI. The CDR3 protein is CASRPDRGATEAFF. The CDR3 coding sequence is TGTGCCAGCAGACCGGACAGGGGGGCCACTGAAGCTTTCTTT.

V is TRBV5-8 and J is TRBJ2-3; D is uncertain. In germline, CDR1 is SGHTS, CDR2 YDEGEE. Trimming shortened V by 0 bases and J by 6 bases, and 11 bases separated the two germline ends. The length of the CDR3 is 14 residues. The DNA for the CDR3 is TGTGCCAGCAGCTTGGAACTGACGACGGATACGCAGTATTTT. Amino acids: CASSLELTTDTQYF.

In this sample, this clonotype turned up a few times. The gene calls are TRBV20-1 and TRBJ1-2; possible D gene TRBD1, 5 bases. The length of the CDR3 is 13 residues. V was clipped by 7 bases and J by 4 bases, with 16 bases between them. Germline V gives CDR1 DFQATT, CDR2 SNEGSKA (reference sequence). The CDR3 sequence: CSVKSRGAYGYTF. As DNA, the CDR3 is TGCAGTGTTAAGTCCCGGGGCGCCTATGGCTACACCTTC.

V usage is TRBV6-6 and J usage is TRBJ1-5, with D tentatively TRBD1 (6 bases). The CDR3 has 12 residues. Trimming removed 10 bases from V and 3 bases from J, with 10 bases in between. Per germline, CDR1 MNHNY and CDR2 SVGAGI (reference sequence). CDR3 in amino acids: CATQGPNQPQHF. CDR3 DNA: TGTGCCACACAGGGACCCAATCAGCCCCAGCATTTT.

The CDR3 protein is CASSLMARNTGELFF. In DNA, the CDR3 is TGTGCCAGCAGCTTAATGGCCAGGAACACCGGGGAGCTGTTTTTT. V gene TRBV7-2 combines with J gene TRBJ2-2; no reliable D call. The CDR3 has 15 amino acids. The V and J ends lost 2 bases and 1 base respectively, with 8 bases between them. Germline loops: CDR1 SGHTA, CDR2 FQGNSA. Full variable domain (outside the CDR3, taken from reference TRBV7-2 and TRBJ2-2): GAGVSQSPSNKVTEKGKDVELRCDPISGHTALYWYRQSLGQGLEFLIYFQGNSAPDKSGLPSDRFSAERTGGSVSTLTIQRTQQEDSAVYLCASSLMARNTGELFFGEGSRLTVL.